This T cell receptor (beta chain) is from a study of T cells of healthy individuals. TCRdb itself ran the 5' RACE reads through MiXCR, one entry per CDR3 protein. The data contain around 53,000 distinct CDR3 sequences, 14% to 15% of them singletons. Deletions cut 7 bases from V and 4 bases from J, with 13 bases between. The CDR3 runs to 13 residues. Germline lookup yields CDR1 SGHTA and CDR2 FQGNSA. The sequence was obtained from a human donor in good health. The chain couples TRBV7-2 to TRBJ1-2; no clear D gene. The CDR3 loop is CASIQAPGYGYTF. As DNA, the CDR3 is TGTGCCAGCATTCAGGCGCCGGGCTATGGCTACACCTTC. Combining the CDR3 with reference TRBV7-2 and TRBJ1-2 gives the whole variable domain GAGVSQSPSNKVTEKGKDVELRCDPISGHTALYWYRQSLGQGLEFLIYFQGNSAPDKSGLPSDRFSAERTGGSVSTLTIQRTQQEDSAVYLCASIQAPGYGYTFGSGTRLTVV.